A single TCR beta chain is shown here with its context. Its specificity is not known. This specimen belongs to a study of T cell responses to AZD1222 COVID-19 vaccine. Study-level findings and limits: Spike-wide coverage was observed for vaccine-associated CD4 TCRs, with dominant responses at 160-218 and 743-854. Scientists sampled the repertoires only once the peak T cell response had passed. Following two doses of AZD1222, Spike-specific TCR breadth and depth rose. Reports indicate that nearly half of spike-specific TCRs are directed at unmutated variant regions.

Repertoires were generated with immunoSEQ multiplex PCR, while TCRdb's copy carries only in-frame clones and drops some. The sample yields over 150,000 clones, around nine tenths seen once. The CDR3 consists of 19 residues. CDR1 and CDR2 from the germline V gene are SGHTS and YDEGEE. V gave up 4 bases and J gave up 2 bases, with 25 bases separating them. This TCR derives from an adult who received the AZD1222 COVID-19 vaccine. This sample comprised peripheral blood, obtained 28 days after the second AZD1222 dose. The V gene is TRBV5-8, the J gene TRBJ1-5, with D unresolved. The CDR3 here is CASSIPGILTPAGNQPQHF. CDR3 nucleotides: TGTGCCAGCAGCATCCCGGGTATATTGACCCCCGCGGGCAATCAGCCCCAGCATTTT.